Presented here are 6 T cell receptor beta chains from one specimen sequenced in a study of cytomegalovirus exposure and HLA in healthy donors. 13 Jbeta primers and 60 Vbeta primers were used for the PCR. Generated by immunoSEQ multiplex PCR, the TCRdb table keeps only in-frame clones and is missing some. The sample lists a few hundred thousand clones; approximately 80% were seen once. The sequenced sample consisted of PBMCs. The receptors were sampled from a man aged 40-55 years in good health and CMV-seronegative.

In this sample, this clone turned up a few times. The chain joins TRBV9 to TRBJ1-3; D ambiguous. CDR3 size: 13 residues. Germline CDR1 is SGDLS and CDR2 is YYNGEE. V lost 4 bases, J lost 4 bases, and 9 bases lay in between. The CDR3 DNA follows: TGTGCCAGCAGCCCCAGGTCCGGAAACACCATATATTTT. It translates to CASSPRSGNTIYF.

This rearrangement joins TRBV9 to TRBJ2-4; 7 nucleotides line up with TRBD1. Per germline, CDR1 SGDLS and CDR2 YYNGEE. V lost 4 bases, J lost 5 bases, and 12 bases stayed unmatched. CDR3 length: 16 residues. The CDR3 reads CASSPRQGWIENIQYF. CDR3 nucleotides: TGTGCCAGCAGCCCCCGACAGGGTTGGATTGAAAACATTCAGTACTTC.

The CDR3 region has the DNA TGCGCCAGCAGTGTTTTTAGATCTGACACAGATACGCAGTATTTT. It codes for CASSVFRSDTDTQYF. The chain is built from TRBV5-1 and TRBJ2-3, with D unclear. The V end lost 5 bases, the J end lost 2 bases, and 15 bases lay between the germline ends. The CDR3 consists of 15 residues. The germline V gene encodes CDR1 SGHRS and CDR2 YFSETQ.

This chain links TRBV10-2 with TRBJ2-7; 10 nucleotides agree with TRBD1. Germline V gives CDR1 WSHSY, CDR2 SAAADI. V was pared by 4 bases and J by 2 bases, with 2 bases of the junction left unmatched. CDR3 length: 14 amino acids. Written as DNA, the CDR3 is TGCGCCAGCAGTGGACAGGGGGCCCCCTACGAGCAGTACTTC. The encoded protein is CASSGQGAPYEQYF.

CDR3 sequence: CASSSTTDRTYEQYF. For the CDR3, the DNA is TGTGCCAGCAGCTCGACGACGGACAGGACCTACGAGCAGTACTTC. The chain links TRBV7-9 to TRBJ2-7, with 7 bases that match TRBD1. Trimming removed 4 bases from V and 2 bases from J; junction bases left unmatched: 8. The CDR3 runs to 15 residues. Germline V gene sequence: CDR1 SEHNR, CDR2 FQNEAQ (reference sequence).

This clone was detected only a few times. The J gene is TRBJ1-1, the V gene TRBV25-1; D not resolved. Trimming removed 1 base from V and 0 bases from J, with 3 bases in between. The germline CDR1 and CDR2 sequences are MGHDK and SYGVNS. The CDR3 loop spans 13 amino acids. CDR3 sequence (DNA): TGTGCCAGCAGTGAATCTATGAACACTGAAGCTTTCTTT. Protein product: CASSESMNTEAFF.